This T cell receptor beta chain stems from a study of regulatory T cells in long-lasting Graves disease. Construction of the TCR beta libraries employed iRepertoire HTBI primers in conjunction with Arm-PCR of CDR3 regions. TCRdb itself ran the multiplex PCR reads through MiXCR, one entry per CDR3 protein. The table includes 350,000 to 500,000 distinct CDR3 sequences, 16% detected once. This clonotype was seen many times. Time point given: newly diagnosed GD, antithyroid drugs for less than 3 months. PBMC-derived RNA was used for the TCR library. The data also belong to a second study, concerning T cells in Graves' hyperthyroidism and ophthalmopathy. In that study: Patients were excluded for uncontrolled infection, other autoimmune disease, pregnancy or lactation.

This specimen was peripheral blood mononuclear cells (PBMCs), taken at new diagnosis, from a patient treated with antithyroid drugs. This sequence originates from a woman aged 18-29 years with Graves disease.

The CDR3 sequence is CASSRTGLAQPQHF. The CDR3 DNA sequence: TGTGCCAGCAGTCGGACTGGGCTGGCTCAGCCCCAGCATTTT. The chain recombines TRBV6-1 with TRBJ1-5; D gene uncertain. Trimming removed 5 bases at V and 6 bases at J, with 14 bases between. CDR3 length: 14 amino acids. Germline V CDR1 and CDR2: MNHNS, SASEGT.